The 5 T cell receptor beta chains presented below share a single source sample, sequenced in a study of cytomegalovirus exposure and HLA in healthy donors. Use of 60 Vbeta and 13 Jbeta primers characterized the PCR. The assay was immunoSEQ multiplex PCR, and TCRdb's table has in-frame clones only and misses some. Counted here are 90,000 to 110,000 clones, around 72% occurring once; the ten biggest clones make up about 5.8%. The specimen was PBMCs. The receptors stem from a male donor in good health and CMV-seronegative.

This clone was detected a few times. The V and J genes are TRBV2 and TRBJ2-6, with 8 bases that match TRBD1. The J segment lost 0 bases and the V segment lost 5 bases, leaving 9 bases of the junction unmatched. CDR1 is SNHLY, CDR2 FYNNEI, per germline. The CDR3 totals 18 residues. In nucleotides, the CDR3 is TGTGCCAGCAGTAAAACCGGGACAGGCGTCTCTGGGGCCAACGTCCTGACTTTC. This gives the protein CASSKTGTGVSGANVLTF. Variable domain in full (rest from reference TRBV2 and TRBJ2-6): EPEVTQTPSHQVTQMGQEVILRCVPISNHLYFYWYRQILGQKVEFLVSFYNNEISEKSEIFDDQFSVERPDGSNFTLKIRSTKLEDSAMYFCASSKTGTGVSGANVLTFGAGSRLTVL.

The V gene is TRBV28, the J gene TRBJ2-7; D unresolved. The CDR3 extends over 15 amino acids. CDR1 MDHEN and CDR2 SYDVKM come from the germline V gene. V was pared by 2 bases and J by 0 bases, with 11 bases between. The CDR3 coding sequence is TGTGCCAGCAGTTTAAGAAGGCGGTCCTCCTACGAGCAGTACTTC. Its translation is CASSLRRRSSYEQYF.

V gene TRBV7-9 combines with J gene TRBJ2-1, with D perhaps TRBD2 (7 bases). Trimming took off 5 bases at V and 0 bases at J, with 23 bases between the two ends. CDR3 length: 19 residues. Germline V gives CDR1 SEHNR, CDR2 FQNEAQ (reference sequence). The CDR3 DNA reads TGTGCCAGCAGCGCGAGGGGAGGGGGGAGCCCCAGCTCCTACAATGAGCAGTTCTTC. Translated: CASSARGGGSPSSYNEQFF.

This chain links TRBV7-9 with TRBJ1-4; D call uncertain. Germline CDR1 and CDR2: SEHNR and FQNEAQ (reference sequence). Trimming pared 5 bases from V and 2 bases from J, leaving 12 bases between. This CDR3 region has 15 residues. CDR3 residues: CASSPYLATNEKLFF. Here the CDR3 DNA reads TGTGCCAGCAGCCCCTATCTAGCGACTAATGAAAAACTGTTTTTT.

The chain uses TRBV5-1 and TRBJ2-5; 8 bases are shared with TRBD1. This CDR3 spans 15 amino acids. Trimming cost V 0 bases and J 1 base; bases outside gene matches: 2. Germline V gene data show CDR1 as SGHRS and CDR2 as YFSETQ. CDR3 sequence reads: CASSLGQGAQETQYF. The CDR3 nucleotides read TGCGCCAGCAGCTTGGGCCAGGGGGCCCAAGAGACCCAGTACTTC.